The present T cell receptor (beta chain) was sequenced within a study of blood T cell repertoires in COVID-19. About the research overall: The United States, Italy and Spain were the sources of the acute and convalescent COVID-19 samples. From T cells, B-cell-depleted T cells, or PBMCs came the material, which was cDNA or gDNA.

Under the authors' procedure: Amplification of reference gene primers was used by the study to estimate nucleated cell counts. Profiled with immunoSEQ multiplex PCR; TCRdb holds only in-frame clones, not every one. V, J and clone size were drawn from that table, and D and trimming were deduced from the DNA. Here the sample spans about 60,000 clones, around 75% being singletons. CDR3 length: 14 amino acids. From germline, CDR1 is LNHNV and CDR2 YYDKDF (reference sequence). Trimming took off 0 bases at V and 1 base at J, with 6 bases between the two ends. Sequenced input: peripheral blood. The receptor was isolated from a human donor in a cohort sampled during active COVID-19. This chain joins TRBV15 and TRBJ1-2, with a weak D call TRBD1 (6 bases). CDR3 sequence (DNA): TGTGCCACCAGCAGAGAACAGGGTAACTATGGCTACACCTTC. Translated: CATSREQGNYGYTF.